Given below is one T cell receptor (beta chain) in context. What this receptor recognizes is not known. Per-base quality was not reported, and no clone a single base away is much larger than it. The library was made by RT-PCR. The run used an Illumina HiSeq 2500. The public reads were reanalyzed by TCRdb: fastp trimming at Q25, MiXCR alignment, in-frame beta chains only. Rows with a matching CDR3 protein are joined into one entry that keeps the most common DNA and genes. In this sample the table shows around 750,000 distinct CDR3 sequences, less than 25% of which occur a single time. The ten largest clonotypes hold about a tenth of the sample. These data come from a study of response to subunit inactivated influenza vaccine (dated by TCRdb to 2016 to 2018). With respect to the entire study: Deep quantitative T cell receptor repertoire profiling was used in the study to track responses to a trivalent subunit inactivated influenza vaccine. Results and caveats for the whole study, not just this receptor: According to the authors, only a limited number of new T cells may be recruited by each seasonal influenza vaccination.

Taken from the germline V gene (reference sequence), the CDR1 and CDR2 loops are LNHNV and YYDKDF. V drops 3 bases and J drops 4 bases, leaving 16 bases in between. Measured from the cysteine to the phenylalanine, the CDR3 is 16 residues long. The only DNA kept is the CDR3, 48 bases in frame from the first base. The sample in question was PBMCs from blood, obtained less than 6 days after vaccination. The source of this sequence is a man aged 45-65 years who received an inactivated influenza vaccine. Donor details come from another sample of the same person, matched by shared clones. The chain links TRBV15 with TRBJ2-1, with the D gene call left open. The CDR3 protein is CATSSDSFAIYNEQFF. In nucleotides, the sequence is TGTGCCACCAGCAGTGACTCGTTTGCGATTTACAATGAGCAGTTCTTC. Supplemented by the reference TRBV15 and TRBJ2-1 proteins around the CDR3, the complete variable domain is DAMVIQNPRYQVTQFGKPVTLSCSQTLNHNVMYWYQQKSSQAPKLLFHYYDKDFNNEADTPDNFQSRRPNTSFCFLDIRSPGLGDTAMYLCATSSDSFAIYNEQFFGPGTRLTVL.